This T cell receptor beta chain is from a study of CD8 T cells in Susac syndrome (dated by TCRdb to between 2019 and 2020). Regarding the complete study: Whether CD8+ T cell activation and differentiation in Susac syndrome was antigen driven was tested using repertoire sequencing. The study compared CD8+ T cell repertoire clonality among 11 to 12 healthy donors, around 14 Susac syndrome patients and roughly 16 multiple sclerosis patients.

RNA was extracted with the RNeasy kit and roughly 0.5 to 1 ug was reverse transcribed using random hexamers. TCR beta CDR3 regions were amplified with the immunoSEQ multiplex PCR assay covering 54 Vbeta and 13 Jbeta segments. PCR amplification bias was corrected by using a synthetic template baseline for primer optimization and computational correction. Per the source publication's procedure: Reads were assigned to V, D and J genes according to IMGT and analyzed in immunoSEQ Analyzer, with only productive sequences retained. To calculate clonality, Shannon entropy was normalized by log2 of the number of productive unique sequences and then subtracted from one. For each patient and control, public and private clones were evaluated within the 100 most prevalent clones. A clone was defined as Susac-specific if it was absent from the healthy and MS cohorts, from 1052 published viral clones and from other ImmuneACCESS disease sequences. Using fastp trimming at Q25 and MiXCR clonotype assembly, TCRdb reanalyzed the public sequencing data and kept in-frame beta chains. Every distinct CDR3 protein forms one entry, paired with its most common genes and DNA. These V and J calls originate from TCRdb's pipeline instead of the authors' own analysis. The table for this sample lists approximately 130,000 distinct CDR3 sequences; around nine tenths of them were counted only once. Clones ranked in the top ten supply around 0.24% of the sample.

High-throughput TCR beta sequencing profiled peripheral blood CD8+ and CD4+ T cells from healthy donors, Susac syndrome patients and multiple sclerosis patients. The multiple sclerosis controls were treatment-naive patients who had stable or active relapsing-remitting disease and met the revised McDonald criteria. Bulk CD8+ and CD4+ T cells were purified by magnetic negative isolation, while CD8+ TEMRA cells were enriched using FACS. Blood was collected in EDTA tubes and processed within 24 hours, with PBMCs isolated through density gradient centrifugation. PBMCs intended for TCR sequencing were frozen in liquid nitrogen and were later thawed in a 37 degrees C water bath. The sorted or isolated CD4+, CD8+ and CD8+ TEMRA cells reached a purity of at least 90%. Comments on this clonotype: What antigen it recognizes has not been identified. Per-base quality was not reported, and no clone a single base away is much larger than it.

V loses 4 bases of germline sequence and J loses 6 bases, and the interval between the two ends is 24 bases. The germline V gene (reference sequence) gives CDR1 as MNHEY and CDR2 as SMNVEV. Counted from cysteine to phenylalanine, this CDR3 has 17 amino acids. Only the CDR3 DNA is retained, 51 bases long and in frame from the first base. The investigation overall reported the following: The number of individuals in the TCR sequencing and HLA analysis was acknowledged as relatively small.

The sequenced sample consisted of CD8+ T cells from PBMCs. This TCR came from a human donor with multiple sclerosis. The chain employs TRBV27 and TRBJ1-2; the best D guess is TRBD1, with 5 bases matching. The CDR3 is CASSSKLLGGKTDGYTF. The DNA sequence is TGTGCCAGCAGTTCTAAATTACTCGGGGGTAAGACAGATGGCTACACCTTC.